This TCR beta chain emerged from a study of shared clonotypes between healthy human individuals. The CDR3 covers 14 residues. Germline V gene sequence: CDR1 SGHRS, CDR2 YFSETQ. The germline V and J ends were trimmed by 2 bases and 5 bases, with 13 bases remaining between them. Profiling relied on immunoSEQ multiplex PCR, and the TCRdb table lists in-frame clones only, not all of them. The sample yields 1 million to 1.3 million clones, approximately 80% seen once. The clonotype was recovered from a man aged 18 to 30 in good health. Some clones in this sample may be carry-over from other donors' samples. The specimen was memory CD4+ T cells from PBMCs. Subset denoted: CD45RA-negative fraction. This chain links TRBV5-1 with TRBJ2-5; D unclear. CDR3 residues: CASSFGSGVETQYF. The CDR3 nucleotides are TGCGCCAGCAGCTTTGGGTCCGGTGTTGAGACCCAGTACTTC.